This passage covers 23 T cell receptor beta chains from one sample sequenced in a study of blood T cell repertoires in COVID-19. Clones were sequenced by immunoSEQ multiplex PCR, and TCRdb holds only the in-frame ones, with some missing. Found here are 150,000 to 200,000 clones, 82% of them singletons; the top ten hold roughly 5.1%. Sequenced: peripheral blood. Receptor source: a woman between 25 and 40 years old with acute or convalescent COVID-19.

V and J are TRBV11-3 and TRBJ2-7; possibly TRBD1 for D (6 bases). CDR1 is SGHNT, CDR2 YENEEA, per germline. The V end was cut by 5 bases, the J end by 3 bases, with 11 bases between. The CDR3 runs to 13 residues. The CDR3 reads CASSIGQFYEQYF. The CDR3 DNA reads TGTGCCAGCAGCATCGGACAGTTCTACGAGCAGTACTTC.

This clone was detected once. The chain has TRBV24-1 and TRBJ2-1, with a weak D call TRBD1 (5 bases). The CDR3 extends over 14 amino acids. The V end was cut by 2 bases, the J end by 3 bases, with 7 bases between. Germline CDR1 is KGHDR and CDR2 is SFDVKD. CDR3 sequence reads: CATSDWGSYNEQFF. The CDR3 DNA reads as TGTGCCACCAGTGATTGGGGCAGCTACAATGAGCAGTTCTTC.

This rearrangement joins TRBV5-8 to TRBJ1-5, with 9 bases aligning to TRBD1. This CDR3 has 16 amino acids. Per germline, CDR1 SGHTS and CDR2 YDEGEE. Unmatched junction bases numbered 6, after V lost 0 bases and J lost 5 bases. CDR3 region: CASSLGGTGSYQPQHF. In DNA form, the CDR3 reads TGTGCCAGCAGCTTGGGAGGGACAGGGTCTTATCAGCCCCAGCATTTT.

This chain uses TRBV4-1 with TRBJ2-1, with TRBD2 matching 8 bases. V dropped 1 base and J dropped 4; count of bases not matched to a gene: 9. The CDR3 extends over 17 amino acids. CDR1 and CDR2 from the germline V gene are MGHRA and YSYEKL. The CDR3 nucleotides read TGCGCCAGCAGCCAAGTTTGGCAGCGGGAGAGGTACAATGAGCAGTTCTTC. Encoded protein: CASSQVWQRERYNEQFF.

CDR3 amino acids: CASIPGAVNTEAFF. As DNA, the CDR3 is TGTGCCAGCATCCCTGGGGCCGTGAACACTGAAGCTTTCTTT. The chain carries TRBV28 and TRBJ1-1; weak D call: TRBD1 (5 bases). The germline gives CDR1 MDHEN, CDR2 SYDVKM. The CDR3 sequence is 14 residues long. The V end was cut by 7 bases, the J end by 0 bases, with 12 bases between.

The chain is built from TRBV30 and TRBJ2-2, with TRBD1 matching over 7 bases. Per the germline V gene, CDR1 is GTSNPN and CDR2 is SVGIG (reference sequence). V gave up 0 bases and J gave up 5 bases; unmatched junction bases: 12. The CDR3 is 17 amino acids. The CDR3 sequence: CAWSVLITGEWTGELFF. CDR3 sequence (DNA): TGTGCCTGGAGTGTACTGATTACAGGGGAATGGACCGGGGAGCTGTTTTTT.

The chain carries TRBV9 and TRBJ1-6; D is possibly TRBD1 (5 bases). CDR1 is SGDLS, CDR2 YYNGEE, per germline. CDR3 length equals 18 residues. The germline V and J ends were trimmed by 2 bases and 7 bases, with 22 bases remaining between them. The CDR3 region is CASSVDGSGGSWNSPLHF. CDR3 coding DNA: TGTGCCAGCAGCGTCGACGGCAGTGGGGGGTCCTGGAATTCACCCCTCCACTTT.

This chain links TRBV7-2 with TRBJ2-1, with 14 bases that match TRBD2. The length of the CDR3 is 16 residues. With 3 bases clipped from V and 7 bases from J, the junction kept 5 bases outside the gene matches. CDR1 and CDR2 from the germline V gene are SGHTA and FQGNSA. The CDR3, as DNA: TGTGCCAGCAGCTTCTGGACTAGCGGGAGGAAAAATGAGCAGTTCTTC. It is translated as CASSFWTSGRKNEQFF.

The chain recombines TRBV11-2 with TRBJ2-1, with TRBD1 identical over 7 bases. Looked up from germline, CDR1 is SGHAT and CDR2 is FQNNGV. J lost 6 bases, V lost 5 bases, and 19 bases had no gene match. CDR3 length equals 18 residues. The CDR3 protein is CASSHLGRTGAGANEQFF. The CDR3 nucleotides read TGTGCCAGCAGCCATTTGGGGCGAACAGGGGCTGGGGCCAATGAGCAGTTCTTC.

This chain joins TRBV20-1 and TRBJ2-7, with a weak D call TRBD2 (5 bases). This CDR3 spans 11 amino acids. V dropped 6 bases and J dropped 3 bases, with 9 bases sitting between them. Germline CDR1 DFQATT, CDR2 SNEGSKA (reference sequence). The CDR3 reads CSARAGYEQYF. The CDR3 DNA follows: TGCAGTGCCCGGGCGGGCTACGAGCAGTACTTC.

The chain couples TRBV5-1 to TRBJ1-1, with 8 bases aligning to TRBD1. With 3 bases clipped from V and 2 bases from J, the junction kept 3 bases outside the gene matches. In germline, CDR1 is SGHRS, CDR2 YFSETQ. The CDR3 has 14 residues. CDR3 bases: TGCGCCAGCAGCTGGACAGGGAAAAACACTGAAGCTTTCTTT. Protein: CASSWTGKNTEAFF.

The rearrangement joins TRBV6-1 to TRBJ1-2; D gene ambiguous. The germline V and J ends were trimmed by 2 bases and 4 bases, with 11 bases remaining between them. From germline, CDR1 is MNHNS and CDR2 SASEGT. The CDR3 is 14 amino acids. The CDR3 is CASSETGNPYGYTF. The CDR3 nucleotides are TGTGCCAGCAGTGAAACGGGGAACCCCTATGGCTACACCTTC.

This clone was seen a single time. The chain recombines TRBV14 with TRBJ2-5; TRBD1 agrees at 7 bases. Germline CDR1 reads SGHDN; CDR2 reads FVKESK. CDR3 length equals 16 residues. The trim removed 6 bases at V and 2 bases at J, leaving 12 bases unmatched. The CDR3 bases are TGTGCCAGCAGTTCGAGACAGGGTGGACCTCAAGAGACCCAGTACTTC. This encodes CASSSRQGGPQETQYF.

This clone appeared a single time. The chain links TRBV6-2 or TRBV6-3 to TRBJ2-7; possible D gene TRBD2, 5 bases. V lost 5 bases to trimming and J lost 0 bases, with 17 bases between them. The CDR3 is 16 residues long. In germline, CDR1 is MNHEY, CDR2 SVGEGT. Written as DNA, the CDR3 is TGTGCCAGCAGTATACTAGGTCGACCCAGCTCCTACGAGCAGTACTTC. Its protein product is CASSILGRPSSYEQYF.

This clone was found once. The genes are TRBV28 and TRBJ2-7, with TRBD1 matching over 9 bases. The CDR3 length is 16 residues. In germline, CDR1 is MDHEN, CDR2 SYDVKM. With 2 bases clipped from V and 7 bases from J, the junction kept 12 bases outside the gene matches. DNA for the CDR3: TGTGCCAGCAGTTTAAGGGTCCCGGGACAGGGCAATGAGCAGTACTTC. Translation gives CASSLRVPGQGNEQYF.

The rearrangement uses TRBV28 and TRBJ2-2; a weak D match, TRBD1 (5 bases). Between the trimmed V and J ends, which lost 8 bases and 4 bases, there was a span of 14 bases. The germline gives CDR1 MDHEN, CDR2 SYDVKM. This CDR3 has 14 amino acids. The CDR3 sequence is CASRRQSPTGELFF. The CDR3 DNA reads TGTGCCAGCCGACGACAGAGCCCCACCGGGGAGCTGTTTTTT.

This clone was found once. Its ends do not fully match the called genes, so a read error is possible. The chain links TRBV11-2 to TRBJ1-2; the D is unclear. CDR3 length: 12 amino acids. Germline V gene data show CDR1 as SGHAT and CDR2 as FQNNGV. This chain's CDR3 is CASSATVGLIAF. The CDR3 nucleotides read TGTGCCAGCAGCGCAACAGTTGGGCTTATCGCCTTC.

The gene calls are TRBV14 and TRBJ2-1, with TRBD2 matching over 11 bases. This CDR3 has 17 residues. The germline CDR1 and CDR2 sequences are SGHDN and FVKESK. The J segment lost 6 bases and the V segment lost 4 bases, leaving 11 bases of the junction unmatched. Here the CDR3 reads CASSLPRGSGRANEQFF. The DNA for the CDR3 is TGTGCCAGCAGCCTCCCCCGCGGTAGCGGGAGGGCCAATGAGCAGTTCTTC.

The J gene is TRBJ2-7, the V gene TRBV11-3; TRBD2 matches 13 bases. The CDR3 runs to 14 residues. Trimming cost V 5 bases and J 5 bases; bases outside gene matches: 3. Germline V gene data show CDR1 as SGHNT and CDR2 as YENEEA. The CDR3 region is CASSTGLAGNEQYF. The DNA of the CDR3 is TGTGCCAGCAGCACGGGACTAGCGGGAAACGAGCAGTACTTC. The whole variable domain, filled in from reference TRBV11-3 and TRBJ2-7, reads EAGVVQSPRYKIIEKKQPVAFWCNPISGHNTLYWYLQNLGQGPELLIRYENEEAVDDSQLPKDRFSAERLKGVDSTLKIQPAELGDSAVYLCASSTGLAGNEQYFGPGTRLTVT.

The rearrangement joins TRBV6-2 or TRBV6-3 to TRBJ2-7, with unresolved D. Germline V gene data show CDR1 as MNHEY and CDR2 as SVGEGT. V shed 2 bases and J shed 3 bases, with 11 bases lying between them. The CDR3 consists of 14 residues. The CDR3 DNA follows: TGTGCCAGCAGTTACAATCCTAGATTCTACGAGCAGTACTTC. Amino acids: CASSYNPRFYEQYF.

V and J are TRBV27 and TRBJ2-2, with 9 bases identical to TRBD1. Germline V lookup: CDR1 MNHEY, CDR2 SMNVEV (reference sequence). V shed 8 bases and J 0 bases; nucleotides not matched to a gene: 7. The CDR3 runs 16 residues. CDR3 in amino acids: CASSIYRGPNTGELFF. As DNA, the CDR3 is TGTGCCAGCTCAATCTACAGGGGGCCGAACACCGGGGAGCTGTTTTTT.

The chain recombines TRBV2 with TRBJ1-5; 7 bases match TRBD1. Germline V lookup: CDR1 SNHLY, CDR2 FYNNEI. The CDR3 has 14 amino acids. V trimming: 7 bases; J trimming: 0 bases; junction bases outside the gene matches: 3. The DNA for the CDR3 is TGTGCCAGCAAAACAGGGGCTAGCAATCAGCCCCAGCATTTT. This encodes CASKTGASNQPQHF. Drawing the rest from reference TRBV2 and TRBJ1-5, the complete variable domain is EPEVTQTPSHQVTQMGQEVILRCVPISNHLYFYWYRQILGQKVEFLVSFYNNEISEKSEIFDDQFSVERPDGSNFTLKIRSTKLEDSAMYFCASKTGASNQPQHFGDGTRLSIL.

The chain combines TRBV6-5 with TRBJ2-1, with 9 bases matching TRBD2. Germline CDR1 is MNHEY and CDR2 is SVGAGI. V lost 5 bases, J lost 2 bases, and 1 base stayed unmatched. There are 14 residues in the CDR3. In nucleotides, the CDR3 is TGTGCCAGCAGTCGCGGGAGGGCCTACAATGAGCAGTTCTTC. As protein: CASSRGRAYNEQFF.